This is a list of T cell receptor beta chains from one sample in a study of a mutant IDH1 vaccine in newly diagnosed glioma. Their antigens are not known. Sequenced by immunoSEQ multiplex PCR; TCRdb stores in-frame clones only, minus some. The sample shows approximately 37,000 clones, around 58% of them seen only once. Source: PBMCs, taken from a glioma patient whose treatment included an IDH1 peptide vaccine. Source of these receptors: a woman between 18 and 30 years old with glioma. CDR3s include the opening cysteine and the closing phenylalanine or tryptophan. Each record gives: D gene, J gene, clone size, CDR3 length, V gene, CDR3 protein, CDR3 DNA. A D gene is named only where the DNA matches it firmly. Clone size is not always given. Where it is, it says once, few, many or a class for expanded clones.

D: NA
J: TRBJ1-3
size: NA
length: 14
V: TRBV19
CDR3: CASSGDSRGNTIYF
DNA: TGTGCCAGTAGTGGGGATTCTCGTGGAAACACCATATATTTT

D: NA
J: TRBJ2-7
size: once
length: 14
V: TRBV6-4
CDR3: CASSDSGDSYEQYF
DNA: TGTGCCAGCAGTGACTCCGGGGATTCCTACGAGCAGTACTTC

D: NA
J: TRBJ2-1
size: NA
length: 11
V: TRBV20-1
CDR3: CSARHLGPQFF
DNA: TGCAGTGCTAGGCACCTCGGCCCTCAGTTCTTC

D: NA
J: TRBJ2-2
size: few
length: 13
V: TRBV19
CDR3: CASSIKGIGELFF
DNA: TGTGCCAGTAGTATAAAGGGCATCGGGGAGCTGTTTTTT

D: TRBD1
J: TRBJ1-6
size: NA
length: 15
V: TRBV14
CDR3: CASSLATGGLSPLHF
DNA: TGTGCCAGCAGCCTAGCGACAGGGGGCTTATCACCCCTCCACTTT

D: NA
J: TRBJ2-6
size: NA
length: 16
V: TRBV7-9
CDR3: CASSLARERGANVLTF
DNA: TGTGCCAGCAGCTTAGCGAGGGAGAGGGGGGCCAACGTCCTGACTTTC

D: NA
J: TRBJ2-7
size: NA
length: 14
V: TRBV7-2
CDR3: CASTSVGGSYEQYF
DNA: TGTGCCAGCACCTCCGTTGGCGGGTCCTACGAGCAGTACTTC

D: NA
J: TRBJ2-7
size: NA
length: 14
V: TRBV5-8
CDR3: CASSRPGAFYEQYF
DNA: TGTGCCAGCAGCCGCCCAGGGGCCTTCTACGAGCAGTACTTC

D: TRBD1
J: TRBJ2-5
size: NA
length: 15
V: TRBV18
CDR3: CASSPRTGVFETQYF
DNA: TGTGCCAGCTCACCGAGGACAGGGGTATTCGAGACCCAGTACTTC

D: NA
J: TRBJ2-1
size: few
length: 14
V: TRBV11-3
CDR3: CASSLGSKTGEQFF
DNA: TGTGCCAGCAGCTTAGGTTCGAAAACCGGGGAGCAGTTCTTC

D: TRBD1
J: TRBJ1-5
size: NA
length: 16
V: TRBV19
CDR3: CASSPLGQLINQPQHF
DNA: TGTGCCAGTAGTCCTTTGGGACAGCTGATCAATCAGCCCCAGCATTTT

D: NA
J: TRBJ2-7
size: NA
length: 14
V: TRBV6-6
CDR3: CASTQEGPSYEQYF
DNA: TGTGCCAGCACCCAGGAAGGTCCCTCTTACGAGCAGTACTTC

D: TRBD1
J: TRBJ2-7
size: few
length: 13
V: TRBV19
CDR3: CASSVKGAGEQYF
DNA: TGTGCCAGTAGTGTGAAGGGGGCCGGCGAGCAGTACTTC

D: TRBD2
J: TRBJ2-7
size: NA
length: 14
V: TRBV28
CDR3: CASSQGTSGYEQYF
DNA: TGTGCCAGCAGTCAAGGGACTAGCGGCTACGAGCAGTACTTC

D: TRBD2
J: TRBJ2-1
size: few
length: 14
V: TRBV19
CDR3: CASSITSGYNEQFF
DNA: TGTGCCAGTAGTATAACTAGCGGATACAATGAGCAGTTCTTC

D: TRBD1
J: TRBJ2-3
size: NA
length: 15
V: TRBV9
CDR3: CASSVEGQGIDTQYF
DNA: TGTGCCAGCAGCGTAGAGGGACAGGGCATTGATACGCAGTATTTT

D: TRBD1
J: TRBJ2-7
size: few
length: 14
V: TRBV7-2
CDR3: CASSATGGIDEQYF
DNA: TGTGCCAGCAGCGCCACAGGGGGTATCGACGAGCAGTACTTC

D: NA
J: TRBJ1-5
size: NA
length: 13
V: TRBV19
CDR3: CASRSGEGQPQHF
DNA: TGTGCCAGTAGGTCCGGGGAAGGTCAGCCCCAGCATTTT

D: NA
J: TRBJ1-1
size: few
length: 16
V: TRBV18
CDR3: CASSQGTSPEGSPAFF
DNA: TGTGCCAGCTCACAAGGAACTTCACCGGAGGGGAGTCCGGCTTTCTTT

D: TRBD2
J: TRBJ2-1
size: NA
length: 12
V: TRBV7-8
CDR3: CASSHNSGGQFF
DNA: TGTGCCAGCAGCCACAATAGCGGGGGGCAGTTCTTC

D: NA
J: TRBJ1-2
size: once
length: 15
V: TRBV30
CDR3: CAWSVIVKMNYGYTF
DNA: TGTGCCTGGAGTGTAATTGTGAAAATGAACTATGGCTACACCTTC

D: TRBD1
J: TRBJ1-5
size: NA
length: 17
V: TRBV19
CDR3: CASLKGSDRASNQPQHF
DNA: TGTGCCAGTCTAAAAGGCTCGGACAGGGCTAGCAATCAGCCCCAGCATTTT